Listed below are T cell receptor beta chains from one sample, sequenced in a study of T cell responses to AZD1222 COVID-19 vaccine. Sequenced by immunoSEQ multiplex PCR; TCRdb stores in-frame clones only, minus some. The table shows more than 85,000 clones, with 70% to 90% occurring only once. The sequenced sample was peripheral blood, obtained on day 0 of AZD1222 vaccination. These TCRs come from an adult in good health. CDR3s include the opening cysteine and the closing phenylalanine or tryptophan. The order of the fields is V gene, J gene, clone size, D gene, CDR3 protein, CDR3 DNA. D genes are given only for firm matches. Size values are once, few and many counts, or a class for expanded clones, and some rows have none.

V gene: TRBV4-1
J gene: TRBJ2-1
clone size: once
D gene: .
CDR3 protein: CASSPSWSSYNEQFF
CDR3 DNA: TGCGCCAGCAGCCCAAGTTGGAGCTCCTACAATGAGCAGTTCTTC

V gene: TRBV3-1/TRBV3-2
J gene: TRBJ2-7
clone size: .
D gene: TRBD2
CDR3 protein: CASSQDGGLASEQYF
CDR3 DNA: TGTGCCAGCAGCCAAGACGGCGGACTAGCGAGCGAGCAGTACTTC

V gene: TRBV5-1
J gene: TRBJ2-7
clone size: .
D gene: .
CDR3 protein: CASSLRGLTPQGKREQYF
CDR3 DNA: TGCGCCAGCAGCTTGCGGGGACTTACGCCACAAGGGAAGAGGGAGCAGTACTTC

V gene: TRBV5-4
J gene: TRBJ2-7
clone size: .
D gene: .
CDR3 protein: CASSRDQRGTYEQYF
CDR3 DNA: TGTGCCAGCAGCCGGGACCAAAGGGGAACCTACGAGCAGTACTTC

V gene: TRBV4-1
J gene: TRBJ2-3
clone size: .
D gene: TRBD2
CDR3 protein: CASSQVNMGLTDTQYF
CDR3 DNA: TGCGCCAGCAGCCAAGTCAACATGGGACTAACAGATACGCAGTATTTT

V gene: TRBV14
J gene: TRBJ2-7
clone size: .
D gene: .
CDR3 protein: CASSLEVRYEQYF
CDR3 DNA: TGTGCCAGCAGCCTGGAAGTGCGGTACGAGCAGTACTTC

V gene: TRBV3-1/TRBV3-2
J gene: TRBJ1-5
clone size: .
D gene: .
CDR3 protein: CASSHPNQPQHF
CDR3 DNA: TGTGCCAGCAGCCATCCAAATCAGCCCCAGCATTTT

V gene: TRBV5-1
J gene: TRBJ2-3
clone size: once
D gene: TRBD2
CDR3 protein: CASSWRLAVQGDTQYF
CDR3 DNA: TGCGCCAGCAGCTGGAGACTAGCGGTGCAAGGAGATACGCAGTATTTT

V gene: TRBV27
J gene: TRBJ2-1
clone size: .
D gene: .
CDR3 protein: CASSLGGYNEQFF
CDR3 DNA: TGTGCCAGCAGTTTGGGGGGCTACAATGAGCAGTTCTTC

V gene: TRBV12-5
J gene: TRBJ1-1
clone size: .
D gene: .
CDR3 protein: CASGLQTTEAFF
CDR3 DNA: TGTGCTAGTGGTTTACAGACCACTGAAGCTTTCTTT

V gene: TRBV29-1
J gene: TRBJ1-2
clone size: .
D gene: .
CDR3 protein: CSGGPSNYGYTF
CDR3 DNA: TGCAGCGGCGGACCGAGTAACTATGGCTACACCTTC

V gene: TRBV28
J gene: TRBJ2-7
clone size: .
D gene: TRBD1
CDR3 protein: CASSNTDRAEQYF
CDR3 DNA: TGTGCCAGCAGTAACACCGACAGGGCCGAGCAGTACTTC

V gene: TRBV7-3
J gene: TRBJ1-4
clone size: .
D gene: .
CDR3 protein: CASSVATGEKLFF
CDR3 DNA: TGTGCCAGCAGCGTGGCCACAGGCGAAAAACTGTTTTTT

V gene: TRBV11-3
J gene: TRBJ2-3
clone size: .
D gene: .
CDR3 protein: CASSTAGQVGTDTQYF
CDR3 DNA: TGTGCCAGCAGCACCGCAGGGCAGGTGGGGACAGATACGCAGTATTTT

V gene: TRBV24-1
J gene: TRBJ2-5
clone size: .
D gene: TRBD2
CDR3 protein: CATSDFPSWSGREETQYF
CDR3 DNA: TGTGCCACCAGTGATTTTCCCTCGTGGAGCGGGAGGGAAGAGACCCAGTACTTC